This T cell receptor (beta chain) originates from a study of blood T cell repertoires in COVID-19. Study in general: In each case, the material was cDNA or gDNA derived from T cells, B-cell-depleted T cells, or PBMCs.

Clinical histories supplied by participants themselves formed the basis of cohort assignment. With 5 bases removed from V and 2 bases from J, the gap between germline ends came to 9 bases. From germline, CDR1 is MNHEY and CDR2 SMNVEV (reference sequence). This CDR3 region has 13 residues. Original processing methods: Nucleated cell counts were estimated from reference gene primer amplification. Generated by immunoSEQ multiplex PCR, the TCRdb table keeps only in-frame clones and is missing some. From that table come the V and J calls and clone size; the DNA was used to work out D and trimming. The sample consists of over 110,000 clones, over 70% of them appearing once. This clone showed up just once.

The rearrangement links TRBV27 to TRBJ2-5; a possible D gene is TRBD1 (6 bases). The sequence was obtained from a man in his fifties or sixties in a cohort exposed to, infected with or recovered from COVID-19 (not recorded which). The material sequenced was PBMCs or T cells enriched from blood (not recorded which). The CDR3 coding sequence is TGTGCCAGCAGTCACAGGGATCAAGAGACCCAGTACTTC. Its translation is CASSHRDQETQYF.